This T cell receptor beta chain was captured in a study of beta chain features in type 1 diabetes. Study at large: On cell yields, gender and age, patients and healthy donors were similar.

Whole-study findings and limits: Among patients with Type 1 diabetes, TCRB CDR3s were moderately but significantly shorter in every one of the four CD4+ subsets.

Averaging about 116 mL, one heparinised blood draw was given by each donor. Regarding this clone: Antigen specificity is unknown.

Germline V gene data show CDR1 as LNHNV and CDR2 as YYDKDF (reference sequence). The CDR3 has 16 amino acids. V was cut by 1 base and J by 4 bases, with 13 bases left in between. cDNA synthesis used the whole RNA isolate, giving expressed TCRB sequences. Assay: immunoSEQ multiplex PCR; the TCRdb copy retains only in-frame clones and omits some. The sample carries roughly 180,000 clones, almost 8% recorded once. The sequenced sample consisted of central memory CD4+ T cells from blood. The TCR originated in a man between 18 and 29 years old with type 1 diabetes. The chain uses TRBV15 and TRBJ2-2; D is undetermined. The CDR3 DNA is TGTGCCACCAGCAGAGGCGGCTTTAGTAGCACCGGGGAGCTGTTTTTT. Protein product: CATSRGGFSSTGELFF.